The clone carrying this T cell receptor beta chain appeared a few times. The CDR3 loop spans 17 amino acids. V shed 0 bases and J shed 7 bases, with 19 bases lying between them. Germline V gene lookup returns CDR1 LGHNA and CDR2 YSLEER. These data belong to a study of blood T cells in healthy people across ages. Individuals who donated were healthy Caucasians from Russia aged roughly 6 to 90. Combining a sample-barcoded 5' primer with a J-beta primer mix, a second PCR ran for roughly 7 to 12 cycles. One entry per CDR3 protein, called by TCRdb with MiXCR from the 5' RACE reads. The table includes about 1,500,000 distinct CDR3 sequences, about 28% detected once.

This rearrangement joins TRBV4-3 to TRBJ2-1; perhaps D is TRBD1 or TRBD2 (5 bases each). Sequencing was performed on blood. The receptor's source is a woman in her thirties in good health. CDR3 bases: TGCGCCAGCAGCCAAGATAATTGGGACCTCGGAAGGAATGAGCAGTTCTTC. It yields the protein CASSQDNWDLGRNEQFF.